This T cell receptor (beta chain) was observed in a study of cytomegalovirus exposure and HLA in healthy donors. Points from the study as a whole: It was confirmed in vitro that three of the CMV-associated chains were specific for CMV antigens. Sequencing artifact likely explains a cluster of highly shared sequence variants.

Note on this clone: Its antigen is as yet unknown.

V lost 2 bases to trimming and J lost 3 bases, with 14 bases between them. The CDR3 sequence is 16 residues long. The germline CDR1 and CDR2 sequences are SGHRS and YFSETQ. With 60 Vbeta and 13 Jbeta primers, the PCR was carried out. Repertoires were generated with immunoSEQ multiplex PCR, while TCRdb's copy carries only in-frame clones and drops some. The sample records about 130,000 clones, less than 85% being singletons. The sequenced sample was PBMCs. This sequence originates from a man aged 35 to 55 in good health and CMV-seronegative. The V call is TRBV5-1, the J call TRBJ1-4; D might be TRBD1 (5 bases). Here the CDR3 reads CASSFVGVGANEKLFF. For the CDR3, the DNA is TGCGCCAGCAGCTTTGTAGGGGTTGGGGCTAATGAAAAACTGTTTTTT. Supplemented by reference TRBV5-1 and TRBJ1-4, the full variable domain reads KAGVTQTPRYLIKTRGQQVTLSCSPISGHRSVSWYQQTPGQGLQFLFEYFSETQRNKGNFPGRFSGRQFSNSRSEMNVSTLELGDSALYLCASSFVGVGANEKLFFGSGTQLSVL.